These 9 T cell receptor beta chains were all obtained from the same sample, sequenced in a study of T-cell memory formation after mild COVID-19 (dated by TCRdb to the early 2020s). Libraries came from 5' RACE. The sequencer listed for this sample is Illumina NovaSeq 6000. TCRdb handled the public reads itself, with Q25 trimming in fastp and clone calling in MiXCR, and kept productive beta chains. Identical CDR3 protein sequences are pooled into one entry, listed with their most common genes and DNA. The sample table shows hundreds of thousands of distinct CDR3 sequences, and more than 15% are seen once. Of the sample, 20% to 25% is held by the ten largest clones. The sequenced sample was PBMCs or a T cell subset sorted from them (not recorded which). The receptors were gathered from a man aged 18 to 35 who had mild COVID-19 (a few samples of this study predate the infection). The sample titles of this study are shuffled in the database, so cell type and time point are left out; the donor was told from shared clones.

This clonotype came up a few times. This rearrangement joins TRBV7-3 to TRBJ2-5; 9 nucleotides line up with TRBD2. Germline V gene data show CDR1 as SGHTA and CDR2 as FQGTGA. This CDR3 has 15 amino acids. V was pared by 1 base and J by 5 bases, with 5 bases of the junction left unmatched. The CDR3 sequence is CASSLSGGAFETQYF. DNA for the CDR3: TGTGCCAGCAGCTTAAGCGGGGGGGCCTTTGAGACCCAGTACTTC.

The chain couples TRBV7-2 to TRBJ2-6; D could derive from TRBD1 or TRBD2 (6 bases each). The CDR3 covers 16 residues. Trimming cost V 1 base and J 4 bases, with 11 bases left between them. Germline V gene data show CDR1 as SGHTA and CDR2 as FQGNSA. Here the CDR3 DNA reads TGTGCCAGCAGCTTAGGGGGGGCGTTCGGGGCCAACGTCCTGACTTTC. Its translation: CASSLGGAFGANVLTF.

The V call is TRBV6-2 or TRBV6-3, the J call TRBJ2-7, with no clear D. The ends were cut back, 7 bases at V and 3 bases at J, with 13 bases in the middle. The CDR3 totals 13 residues. Germline V gene lookup returns CDR1 MNHEY and CDR2 SVGEGT. This chain's CDR3 is CASNIGWNYEQYV. In DNA form, the CDR3 reads TGTGCCAGCAACATAGGATGGAACTACGAGCAGTACGTC.

In its sample, this clonotype was seen a few times. The CDR3 DNA sequence: TGCAGCGTTGTAACAACTAGCGGGGGCACAGATACGCAGTATTTT. Translating it yields CSVVTTSGGTDTQYF. This rearrangement joins TRBV29-1 to TRBJ2-3; 10 bases fit TRBD2. V lost 4 bases and J lost 1; bases outside the gene matches: 5. The V gene's germline CDR1 is SQVTM and CDR2 ANQGSEA. CDR3 length: 15 amino acids.

This clonotype showed up many times. V usage is TRBV4-3 and J usage is TRBJ2-3; D is possibly TRBD1 (6 bases). In germline, CDR1 is LGHNA, CDR2 YSLEER. The CDR3 extends over 16 amino acids. Trimming pared 4 bases from V and 0 bases from J, leaving 14 bases between. The CDR3 protein is CASSRGLGQSTDTQYF. The CDR3 nucleotides read TGCGCCAGCAGCCGAGGCCTAGGACAGAGCACAGATACGCAGTATTTT.

V gene TRBV7-8 combines with J gene TRBJ2-5; D assignment may be TRBD1 or TRBD2 (5 bases each). This CDR3 has 12 residues. V shed 5 bases and J shed 11 bases, with 15 bases lying between them. Germline assignment: CDR1 SGHVS and CDR2 FQNEAQ. Here the CDR3 reads CASSEGQPWQYF. In nucleotides, the CDR3 is TGTGCCAGCAGCGAGGGGCAGCCATGGCAGTACTTC.

In its sample, this clonotype was seen a few times. The rearrangement links TRBV20-1 to TRBJ2-3, with D unclear. This CDR3 has 12 amino acids. CDR1 DFQATT and CDR2 SNEGSKA come from the germline V gene (reference sequence). The V end was cut by 6 bases, the J end by 1 base, with 8 bases between. In DNA form, the CDR3 reads TGCAGTGCACCAGGACGCACAGATACGCAGTATTTT. Translated: CSAPGRTDTQYF.

This clonotype turned up a few times. The chain recombines TRBV15 with TRBJ2-1, with 8 bases aligning to TRBD1. The CDR3 loop spans 14 amino acids. V was pared by 5 bases and J by 7 bases, with 7 bases of the junction left unmatched. CDR1 is LNHNV and CDR2 is YYDKDF in the germline V gene (reference sequence). The CDR3, as DNA: TGTGCCACCAGCCGGAGGACAGGGCGGAATGAGCAGTTCTTC. It is translated as CATSRRTGRNEQFF. The full variable domain, rest sourced from reference TRBV15 and TRBJ2-1, is DAMVIQNPRYQVTQFGKPVTLSCSQTLNHNVMYWYQQKSSQAPKLLFHYYDKDFNNEADTPDNFQSRRPNTSFCFLDIRSPGLGDTAMYLCATSRRTGRNEQFFGPGTRLTVL.

This clonotype was found a few times. This chain joins TRBV7-9 and TRBJ2-1, with D maybe TRBD2 (5 bases). From germline, CDR1 is SEHNR and CDR2 FQNEAQ (reference sequence). The V end lost 5 bases, the J end lost 12 bases, and 14 bases lay between the germline ends. The CDR3 has 12 residues. The CDR3 spells CASSPSGERQFF. CDR3 nucleotides: TGTGCCAGCAGCCCGTCCGGGGAGCGGCAGTTCTTC.